A single sample gave rise to the 14 T cell receptor beta chains below, sequenced in a study of blood T cell repertoires in COVID-19. The table came from immunoSEQ multiplex PCR; TCRdb's copy has only in-frame clones and leaves some out. The sample consists of 490,000 or so clones, approximately 88% of them appearing once. The sample consisted of PBMCs or T cells enriched from blood (not recorded which). These receptors all stem from a woman in her forties who had recovered from COVID-19.

The V call is TRBV18, the J call TRBJ2-7, with TRBD1 matching over 8 bases. The CDR3 loop spans 15 amino acids. In germline, CDR1 is KGHSH, CDR2 LQKENI. The ends lost 1 base at V and 7 bases at J; junction bases unmatched: 9. The CDR3 coding sequence is TGTGCCAGCTCACCACTGGAGACAGGGGTGGGGGAGCAGTACTTC. Encoded protein: CASSPLETGVGEQYF.

The rearrangement joins TRBV29-1 to TRBJ2-7; 9 nucleotides match TRBD2. Germline loops: CDR1 SQVTM, CDR2 ANQGSEA. The CDR3 covers 13 residues. Trimming cost V 2 bases and J 1 base; bases outside gene matches: 0. The CDR3 DNA reads TGCAGCGTTGAACTAGCGGGGTCCTACGAGCAGTACTTC. Its protein product is CSVELAGSYEQYF.

The chain recombines TRBV24-1 with TRBJ2-3, with 8 bases lining up with TRBD2. The germline gives CDR1 KGHDR, CDR2 SFDVKD. The CDR3 contains 13 residues. J was trimmed by 6 bases and V by 8 bases; bases with no gene match: 6. CDR3 coding DNA: TGTGCCACCACAGGTCCGGGGGGGGATACGCAGTATTTT. It codes for CATTGPGGDTQYF.

The rearrangement links TRBV10-1 to TRBJ2-1; 10 nucleotides match TRBD2. The V segment lost 2 bases and the J segment 7 bases; nucleotides outside the gene matches: 8. Germline CDR1 is WNHNN and CDR2 is SYGVQD (reference sequence). CDR3 length: 16 amino acids. The CDR3 DNA follows: TGCGCCAGCAGTGAGAATCCAGGACTAGCGGTTAATGAGCAGTTCTTC. Translated: CASSENPGLAVNEQFF.

The chain combines TRBV6-5 with TRBJ2-7, with TRBD1 as a possible D gene (6 bases). The CDR3 contains 15 residues. The V gene lost 2 bases and the J gene lost 2 bases, with 13 bases spanning the gap. Germline V gene lookup returns CDR1 MNHEY and CDR2 SVGAGI. In DNA, the CDR3 is TGTGCCAGCAGTTACAGGCAGGGGTACCCCTACGAGCAGTACTTC. Protein: CASSYRQGYPYEQYF.

The V and J genes are TRBV9 and TRBJ2-1; 7 bases map to TRBD1. With V trimmed by 4 bases and J by 2 bases, 6 bases remained unmatched. CDR1 is SGDLS and CDR2 is YYNGEE in the germline V gene. The CDR3 runs 15 residues. The CDR3 DNA follows: TGTGCCAGCAGCTCTACAGGGGATCCCTACAATGAGCAGTTCTTC. Its translation is CASSSTGDPYNEQFF. Supplemented by reference TRBV9 and TRBJ2-1, the full variable domain reads DSGVTQTPKHLITATGQRVTLRCSPRSGDLSVYWYQQSLDQGLQFLIQYYNGEERAKGNILERFSAQQFPDLHSELNLSSLELGDSALYFCASSSTGDPYNEQFFGPGTRLTVL.

This clone was picked up one time. The chain couples TRBV6-1 to TRBJ1-1, with TRBD1 matching over 7 bases. The germline CDR1 and CDR2 sequences are MNHNS and SASEGT. Trimming removed 4 bases from V and 0 bases from J; junction bases left unmatched: 8. CDR3 length equals 16 residues. The CDR3 coding sequence is TGTGCCAGCAGTGGTGGAGGGGGCACTATGAACACTGAAGCTTTCTTT. Its translation: CASSGGGGTMNTEAFF.

This clone showed up just a few times. The V call is TRBV4-2, the J call TRBJ2-7; 11 bases match TRBD2. With V trimmed by 4 bases and J by 3 bases, 8 bases remained unmatched. CDR3 length equals 16 residues. The germline gives CDR1 LGHNA, CDR2 YNFKEQ. CDR3 DNA: TGTGCCAGCAGCCCAGTAGTGGGGACTAGCGGCTACGAGCAGTACTTC. Translation: CASSPVVGTSGYEQYF.

This clone was found a few times. The V and J genes are TRBV29-1 and TRBJ2-7, with D hard to call. Trimming took 4 bases from V and 0 from J, leaving 13 bases between them. The CDR3 consists of 14 residues. Germline assignment: CDR1 SQVTM and CDR2 ANQGSEA. CDR3 nucleotides: TGCAGCGTTGCTTTTGGTCCCGGCTCCTACGAGCAGTACTTC. It translates to CSVAFGPGSYEQYF.

The CDR3 region is CASSLTSGAPHEQFF. In DNA form, the CDR3 reads TGTGCCAGCAGCTTAACTAGCGGGGCCCCCCATGAGCAGTTCTTC. The chain recombines TRBV5-8 with TRBJ2-1, with TRBD2 identical over 10 bases. Trimming at V came to 2 bases and at J to 8 bases, leaving 7 bases not matched to a gene. Germline lookup yields CDR1 SGHTS and CDR2 YDEGEE. This CDR3 contains 15 residues.

In this sample, this clone turned up once. The chain employs TRBV30 and TRBJ2-3; 8 bases map to TRBD1. Losses at the gene ends were 4 bases for V and 4 bases for J; bases not matched to a gene: 7. There are 14 residues in the CDR3. The germline V gene has CDR1 GTSNPN and CDR2 SVGIG (reference sequence). The CDR3 bases are TGTGCCTGGACTACAGGGGGATCATCAGATACGCAGTATTTT. It translates to CAWTTGGSSDTQYF.

This chain links TRBV4-3 with TRBJ2-5; D possibly corresponds to TRBD2 (7 bases). Trimming pared 2 bases from V and 5 bases from J, leaving 15 bases between. The CDR3 is 15 residues long. Germline CDR1 reads LGHNA; CDR2 reads YSLEER. The CDR3 coding sequence is TGCGCCAGCAGCCAATCCCGGGGGGCTGTGGAGACCCAGTACTTC. As protein: CASSQSRGAVETQYF.

This clone appeared a single time. The junction does not match germline at one end; this may be a read error. The chain joins TRBV11-2 to TRBJ2-5; D gene uncertain. The CDR3 totals 10 residues. Germline V gene sequence: CDR1 SGHAT, CDR2 FQNNGV. The chain's CDR3 is CASSLETQYF. In DNA, the CDR3 is TGTGCCAGCAGCCTAGAGACCCAGTACTTC.

The V and J genes are TRBV19 and TRBJ1-6, with 8 bases identical to TRBD1. The V gene's germline CDR1 is LNHDA and CDR2 SQIVND (reference sequence). This CDR3 region has 15 residues. V trimming: 5 bases; J trimming: 8 bases; junction bases outside the gene matches: 8. CDR3 sequence (DNA): TGTGCCAGTAGTCGACAGGGGATCCCATATTCACCCCTCCACTTT. Amino acids: CASSRQGIPYSPLHF.